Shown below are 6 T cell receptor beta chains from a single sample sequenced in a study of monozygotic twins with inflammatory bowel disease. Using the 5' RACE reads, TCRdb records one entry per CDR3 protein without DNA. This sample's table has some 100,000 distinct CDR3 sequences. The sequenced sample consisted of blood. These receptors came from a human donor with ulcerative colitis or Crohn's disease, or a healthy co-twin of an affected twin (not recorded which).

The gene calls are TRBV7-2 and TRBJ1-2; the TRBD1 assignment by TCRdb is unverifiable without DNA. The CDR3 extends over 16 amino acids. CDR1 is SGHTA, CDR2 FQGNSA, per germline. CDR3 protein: CASSFIIGVGQGGYTF.

CDR3 region: CASSLPQGPEAFF. The chain is built from TRBV7-3 and TRBJ1-1. Germline CDR1 is SGHTA and CDR2 is FQGTGA. The CDR3 covers 13 residues.

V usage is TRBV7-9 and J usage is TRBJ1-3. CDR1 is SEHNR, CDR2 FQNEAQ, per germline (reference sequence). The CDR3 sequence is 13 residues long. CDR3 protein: CASSLVLGNTIYF. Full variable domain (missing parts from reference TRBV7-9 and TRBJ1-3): DTGVSQNPRHKITKRGQNVTFRCDPISEHNRLYWYRQTLGQGPEFLTYFQNEAQLEKSRLLSDRFSAERPKGSFSTLEIQRTEQGDSAMYLCASSLVLGNTIYFGEGSWLTVV.

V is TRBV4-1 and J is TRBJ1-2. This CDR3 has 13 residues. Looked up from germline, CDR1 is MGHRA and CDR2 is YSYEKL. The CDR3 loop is CASSQDRRSGYTF.

The CDR3 loop reads CASSLERANTGELFF. This chain links TRBV5-4 with TRBJ2-2. The CDR3 covers 15 residues. CDR1 SGHNT and CDR2 YYREEE come from the germline V gene (reference sequence).

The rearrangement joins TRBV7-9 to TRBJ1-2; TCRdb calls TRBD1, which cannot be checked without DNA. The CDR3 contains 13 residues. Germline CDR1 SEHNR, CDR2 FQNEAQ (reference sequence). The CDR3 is CASSSRSLAAYTF.